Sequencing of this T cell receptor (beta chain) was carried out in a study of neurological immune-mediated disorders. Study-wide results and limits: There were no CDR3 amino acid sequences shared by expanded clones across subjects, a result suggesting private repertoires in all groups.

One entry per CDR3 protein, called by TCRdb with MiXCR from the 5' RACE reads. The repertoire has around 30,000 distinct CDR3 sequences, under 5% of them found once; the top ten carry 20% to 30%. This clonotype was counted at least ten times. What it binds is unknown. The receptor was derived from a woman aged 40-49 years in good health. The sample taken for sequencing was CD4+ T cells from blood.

CDR3: CASSFREIYYEQYF. The CDR3 coding sequence is TGTGCCAGCAGTTTCCGGGAGATCTATTACGAGCAGTACTTC. The chain is built from TRBV28 and TRBJ2-7, with D tentatively TRBD2 (6 bases). The CDR3 consists of 14 residues. V was clipped by 3 bases and J by 4 bases, with 13 bases between them. Per germline, CDR1 MDHEN and CDR2 SYDVKM. Full variable domain (rest looked up from reference TRBV28 and TRBJ2-7): DVKVTQSSRYLVKRTGEKVFLECVQDMDHENMFWYRQDPGLGLRLIYFSYDVKMKEKGDIPEGYSVSREKKERFSLILESASTNQTSMYLCASSFREIYYEQYFGPGTRLTVT.